This T cell receptor (beta chain) was identified during a study of blood T cell repertoires in COVID-19. Study at large: Sample material is recorded as cDNA or gDNA derived from T cells, B-cell-depleted T cells, or PBMCs.

Under the authors' procedure: Amplifying reference gene primers gave estimates of nucleated cell counts. Method: immunoSEQ multiplex PCR; TCRdb's copy keeps in-frame clones and lacks some. The V and J calls and the clone size are those of that table, but D and trimming were determined from the DNA. Counted here are about 73,000 clones, 65% to 90% occurring once; the ten biggest clones make up more than 5%. CDR1 is SGHRS, CDR2 YFSETQ, per germline. This CDR3 contains 13 residues. Germline trimming cut 0 bases from V and 6 bases from J; bases unmatched to any gene: 1. This sequence originates from a woman aged 55 to 70 with acute or convalescent COVID-19. The specimen was peripheral blood. The chain links TRBV5-1 to TRBJ1-2; 8 bases match TRBD1. This chain's CDR3 is CASSLGQGHGYTF. DNA of the CDR3: TGCGCCAGCAGCTTGGGACAGGGGCATGGCTACACCTTC. Variable domain in full (rest from reference TRBV5-1 and TRBJ1-2): KAGVTQTPRYLIKTRGQQVTLSCSPISGHRSVSWYQQTPGQGLQFLFEYFSETQRNKGNFPGRFSGRQFSNSRSEMNVSTLELGDSALYLCASSLGQGHGYTFGSGTRLTVV.